The T cell receptor beta chain under discussion was sequenced for a study of shared clonotypes between healthy human individuals. CDR1 SGHTA and CDR2 FQGNSA come from the germline V gene. CDR3 length equals 15 residues. The ends lost 5 bases at V and 5 bases at J; junction bases unmatched: 12. Using approximately 190 ng DNA, tens of thousands of T cell genomes, the sorted-subset replicate PCRs were run. TCRdb's copy holds only in-frame clones and misses some; the assay was immunoSEQ multiplex PCR. The sample includes over a million clones, about 75% of them seen just once. The sequence came from a man aged 18 to 29 in good health. The sequenced sample was memory CD4+ T cells sorted from blood. Subset indicated: CD45RA-negative fraction. The rearrangement joins TRBV7-2 to TRBJ2-7; 7 bases map to TRBD2. CDR3 protein: CASSPGGKGNHEQYF. CDR3 nucleotides: TGTGCCAGCAGCCCGGGAGGCAAGGGGAACCACGAGCAGTACTTC.